This T cell receptor (beta chain) was recovered during a study of cytotoxic CD8 clonotypes in ibrutinib-treated CLL. Across the study: Enrolment comprised 11 relapsed/refractory and roughly 15 treatment-naive patients; 17 were IGHV unmutated. The samples contained over 250,000 productive templates on average. They also contained an average of 94,082 productive rearrangements. Findings of the study overall: An increase in clonality occurred at ibrutinib response, followed by a return toward baseline at progression. The public clonotypes identified were infrequent and showed contraction or stability on treatment.

The table came from immunoSEQ multiplex PCR; TCRdb's copy has only in-frame clones and leaves some out. The data show 12,000 or so clones, around 80% seen once. The count of this clone is one. Antigen unknown. CDR3 length: 15 amino acids. Trimming left V 2 bases short and J 1 base short, with 10 bases between. Germline values: CDR1 SGHRS, CDR2 YFSETQ. The material sequenced was PBMCs, taken at disease progression, from a patient treated with ibrutinib. The clonotype comes from a human donor with chronic lymphocytic leukemia. The V and J genes are TRBV5-1 and TRBJ2-1; D unresolved. The CDR3 reads CASSFDPSSYNEQFF. In DNA, the CDR3 is TGCGCCAGCAGCTTCGATCCTTCGTCCTACAATGAGCAGTTCTTC.